These 26 T cell receptor beta chains originate from one sample sequenced in a study of shared clonotypes between healthy human individuals. Measured with immunoSEQ multiplex PCR; TCRdb has only the in-frame clones, and not every one. Of about 2 million clones in the sample, approximately 95% are singletons; the top ten hold 0.13%. The sequenced sample was naive CD4+ T cells sorted from blood. The subset is: CD45RA+ positively selected. These receptors were collected from a man younger than 35 in good health.

CDR3 coding DNA: TGTGCCATCAGTGAGTCCTCTAGCGGCACAGATACGCAGTATTTT. It translates to CAISESSSGTDTQYF. The chain couples TRBV10-3 to TRBJ2-3; TRBD2 is a possible D gene (6 bases). V lost 0 bases to trimming and J lost 1 base, with 8 bases between them. Per the germline V gene, CDR1 is ENHRY and CDR2 is SYGVKD. The CDR3 is made up of 15 amino acids.

The V gene is TRBV30, the J gene TRBJ1-1, with D uncertain. This CDR3 has 15 residues. V lost 2 bases and J 0 bases, leaving 13 bases between the germline ends. Germline-derived CDR1 and CDR2 are GTSNPN and SVGIG (reference sequence). The DNA of the CDR3 is TGTGCCTGGAGTATCTCAGCTGGGGTGAACACTGAAGCTTTCTTT. The encoded protein is CAWSISAGVNTEAFF.

The gene calls are TRBV5-6 and TRBJ1-6; 11 positions agree with TRBD1. V shed 4 bases and J 6 bases; nucleotides not matched to a gene: 3. The V gene's germline CDR1 is SGHDT and CDR2 YYEEEE. The CDR3 spans 15 residues. The DNA for the CDR3 is TGTGCCAGCAGCAAGGACAGGGGGCTTAATTCACCCCTCCACTTT. Translating it yields CASSKDRGLNSPLHF.

The chain uses TRBV6-5 and TRBJ2-5; D is ambiguous. The CDR3 has 14 amino acids. V lost 0 bases and J lost 4, with 9 bases in between. The germline V gene has CDR1 MNHEY and CDR2 SVGAGI. CDR3 in DNA: TGTGCCAGCAGTTACTCGCGCGGATTAGAGACCCAGTACTTC. The encoded protein is CASSYSRGLETQYF.

V is TRBV30 and J is TRBJ2-5; TRBD1 aligns across 9 bases. This CDR3 spans 13 amino acids. Trimming took 2 bases from V and 6 from J; bases not matched to a gene: 4. The germline V gene encodes CDR1 GTSNPN and CDR2 SVGIG (reference sequence). The CDR3 coding sequence is TGTGCCTGGAGTACAGGGGGCGTAAAGACCCAGTACTTC. Translated: CAWSTGGVKTQYF. The complete variable domain, with remaining parts taken from reference TRBV30 and TRBJ2-5, reads SQTIHQWPATLVQPVGSPLSLECTVEGTSNPNLYWYRQAAGRGLQLLFYSVGIGQISSEVPQNLSASRPQDRQFILSSKKLLLSDSGFYLCAWSTGGVKTQYFGPGTRLLVL.

V is TRBV7-2 and J is TRBJ2-5; 10 nucleotides agree with TRBD2. The J segment lost 10 bases and the V segment lost 6 bases, leaving 8 bases of the junction unmatched. The CDR3 length is 13 residues. Germline values: CDR1 SGHTA, CDR2 FQGNSA. This chain's CDR3 is CASSTSGIGVQYF. The CDR3 DNA is TGTGCCAGCAGTACTAGCGGGATTGGGGTCCAGTACTTC.

The chain employs TRBV6-1 and TRBJ2-1, with TRBD2 identical over 12 bases. The CDR3 is made up of 15 amino acids. The V and J ends lost 8 bases and 5 bases, in that order; junction bases with no gene match: 7. Germline CDR1 reads MNHNS; CDR2 reads SASEGT. The CDR3 loop reads CASQILAGGHNEQFF. CDR3 DNA sequence: TGTGCCAGCCAAATACTAGCGGGGGGCCACAATGAGCAGTTCTTC.

The chain links TRBV6-5 to TRBJ2-5; D is ambiguous. This CDR3 spans 13 amino acids. Trimming shortened V by 2 bases and J by 7 bases, and 11 bases separated the two germline ends. In germline, CDR1 is MNHEY, CDR2 SVGAGI. CDR3 protein: CASSYNSLGTQYF. CDR3 nucleotides: TGTGCCAGCAGTTACAACAGCTTGGGGACCCAGTACTTC.

The CDR3 DNA reads TGCGCCAGCAGCTACGGGACTAGCGGAAACAATGAGCAGTTCTTC. It specifies CASSYGTSGNNEQFF. This sequence joins TRBV5-1 and TRBJ2-1; 11 bases line up with TRBD2. Germline loops: CDR1 SGHRS, CDR2 YFSETQ. CDR3 length equals 15 residues. With V trimmed by 3 bases and J by 5 bases, 4 bases remained unmatched.

The chain recombines TRBV5-1 with TRBJ2-4; 9 bases agree with TRBD1. This CDR3 is 14 amino acids long. CDR1 and CDR2 (germline): SGHRS, YFSETQ. The J segment lost 8 bases and the V segment lost 4 bases, leaving 7 bases of the junction unmatched. The CDR3 sequence: CASSTGTGTYIQYF. DNA for the CDR3: TGCGCCAGCAGCACCGGGACAGGGACGTACATTCAGTACTTC.

The gene calls are TRBV2 and TRBJ1-1, with D possibly being TRBD1 (5 bases). The V end lost 4 bases, the J end lost 7 bases, and 13 bases lay between the germline ends. CDR1 SNHLY and CDR2 FYNNEI come from the germline V gene. The CDR3 has 13 residues. In DNA form, the CDR3 reads TGTGCCAGCAGTGCCTCAGGGTTTATTGAAGCTTTCTTT. It encodes CASSASGFIEAFF. The full variable domain, completed using reference TRBV2 and TRBJ1-1, is EPEVTQTPSHQVTQMGQEVILRCVPISNHLYFYWYRQILGQKVEFLVSFYNNEISEKSEIFDDQFSVERPDGSNFTLKIRSTKLEDSAMYFCASSASGFIEAFFGQGTRLTVV.

This chain connects TRBV27 to TRBJ2-7; D is perhaps TRBD2 (5 bases). Looked up from germline, CDR1 is MNHEY and CDR2 is SMNVEV (reference sequence). V lost 5 bases and J 0 bases, leaving 14 bases between the germline ends. The CDR3 spans 15 residues. The CDR3 reads CASSGRTGFSYEQYF. The DNA for the CDR3 is TGTGCCAGCAGTGGAAGGACGGGGTTCTCCTACGAGCAGTACTTC.

The gene calls are TRBV5-6 and TRBJ2-3, with 8 positions matching TRBD2. CDR1 SGHDT and CDR2 YYEEEE come from the germline V gene. J was trimmed by 3 bases and V by 4 bases; bases with no gene match: 10. There are 16 residues in the CDR3. CDR3 sequence reads: CASSVRRSGGTDTQYF. In nucleotides, the CDR3 is TGTGCCAGCAGCGTCCGGAGGAGCGGGGGAACAGATACGCAGTATTTT.

This chain links TRBV5-1 with TRBJ2-5; unclear D gene. CDR1 and CDR2 from the germline V gene are SGHRS and YFSETQ. The V and J ends lost 0 bases and 4 bases respectively, with 10 bases between them. This CDR3 region has 14 residues. This chain's CDR3 is CASSLASGLETQYF. CDR3 DNA: TGCGCCAGCAGCTTGGCGTCCGGGCTAGAGACCCAGTACTTC.

The chain combines TRBV5-8 with TRBJ2-5; the D is unclear. Germline V CDR1 and CDR2: SGHTS, YDEGEE. V was trimmed by 9 bases and J by 7 bases, leaving 10 bases between them. The CDR3 has 10 amino acids. The CDR3 DNA reads as TGTGCCACCACCCTAGGGACCCAGTACTTC. The encoded protein is CATTLGTQYF. Combining the CDR3 with reference TRBV5-8 and TRBJ2-5 gives the whole variable domain EAGVTQSPTHLIKTRGQQATLRCSPISGHTSVYWYQQALGLGLQFLLWYDEGEERNRGNFPPRFSGRQFPNYSSELNVNALELEDSALYLCATTLGTQYFGPGTRLLVL.

This rearrangement joins TRBV5-1 to TRBJ1-4; possibly TRBD1 for D (5 bases). The germline V and J ends were trimmed by 3 bases and 3 bases, with 12 bases remaining between them. Germline assignment: CDR1 SGHRS and CDR2 YFSETQ. The CDR3 totals 15 residues. Written as DNA, the CDR3 is TGCGCCAGCAGCTCCCCGGGGGGAGCTAATGAAAAACTGTTTTTT. It is translated as CASSSPGGANEKLFF.

The chain couples TRBV18 to TRBJ2-1; TRBD1 aligns across 9 bases. V lost 3 bases to trimming and J lost 3 bases; unmatched junction nucleotides: 6. Germline values: CDR1 KGHSH, CDR2 LQKENI. This CDR3 comprises 16 residues. CDR3 bases: TGTGCCAGCTCACCGCCGGGACAGGGCTACTACAATGAGCAGTTCTTC. Residues: CASSPPGQGYYNEQFF.

This chain uses TRBV30 with TRBJ1-2; 7 bases align to TRBD1. Unmatched junction bases numbered 11, after V lost 8 bases and J lost 8 bases. Germline V gives CDR1 GTSNPN, CDR2 SVGIG (reference sequence). The CDR3 consists of 12 residues. CDR3 DNA sequence: TGTGCCAGTATGACAGGGAACGGGGGCTACACCTTC. Its protein product is CASMTGNGGYTF.

As for this clone: Other DNA sequences in the sample encode the same CDR3. V gene TRBV5-1 combines with J gene TRBJ1-4; possible D gene TRBD1, 5 bases. The CDR3 extends over 14 amino acids. Trimming stripped 2 bases from V and 5 bases from J, with 10 bases between. Germline assignment: CDR1 SGHRS and CDR2 YFSETQ. The CDR3 DNA follows: TGCGCCAGCAGCTTAGACAGTTCCAATGAAAAACTGTTTTTT. Translation gives CASSLDSSNEKLFF.

The V gene is TRBV6-1, the J gene TRBJ1-6; no firm D call. Germline lookup yields CDR1 MNHNS and CDR2 SASEGT. The CDR3 is 13 residues long. V shed 1 base and J shed 15 bases, with 13 bases lying between them. The CDR3 protein is CASSEVEVRDLHF. DNA of the CDR3: TGTGCCAGCAGTGAAGTGGAGGTTCGGGACCTCCACTTT.

The rearrangement uses TRBV28 and TRBJ1-5; no clear D gene. Germline V CDR1 and CDR2: MDHEN, SYDVKM. Trimming took 7 bases from V and 1 from J, leaving 5 bases between them. The CDR3 loop spans 12 amino acids. DNA of the CDR3: TGTGCCAGCATGGGAAGCAATCAGCCCCAGCATTTT. Its protein is CASMGSNQPQHF.

J is TRBJ2-7 and V is TRBV5-4, with 10 bases lining up with TRBD1. The junction had 7 bases not matched to a gene; V was cut back by 5 bases and J by 2 bases. The CDR3 has 15 residues. The germline CDR1 and CDR2 sequences are SGHNT and YYREEE (reference sequence). The CDR3 DNA sequence: TGTGCCAGCAGTTACTCGGGACAGGGGCCCTACGAGCAGTACTTC. It yields the protein CASSYSGQGPYEQYF.

The chain uses TRBV19 and TRBJ1-6; no clear D gene. Germline V gene data show CDR1 as LNHDA and CDR2 as SQIVND (reference sequence). Trimming removed 3 bases from V and 12 bases from J, with 9 bases in between. This CDR3 comprises 12 residues. The CDR3 loop reads CASSIPTRPLHF. CDR3 DNA sequence: TGTGCCAGTAGTATTCCCACCCGACCCCTCCACTTT.

Details on this clone: With a much larger clone just one base away, this may be a read error. The CDR3 DNA reads as TGTGCCAGCAGCTTGCTTTCTAACTATGGCTACACCTTC. Protein product: CASSLLSNYGYTF. V usage is TRBV5-6 and J usage is TRBJ1-2; the D is unclear. The V end was cut by 1 base, the J end by 0 bases, with 4 bases between. CDR1 is SGHDT, CDR2 YYEEEE, per germline. This CDR3 has 13 amino acids.

Points on this clone: Compared with germline, one end of the junction differs, possibly owing to a read error. V and J are TRBV6-1 and TRBJ2-2; D not resolved. This CDR3 spans 16 amino acids. Per the germline V gene, CDR1 is MNHNS and CDR2 is SASEGT. CDR3 loop: CAISEMMASATGELFF. Here the CDR3 DNA reads TGTGCCATCAGTGAGATGATGGCGTCGGCCACCGGGGAGCTGTTTTTT.

This rearrangement joins TRBV28 to TRBJ2-3, with 7 positions matching TRBD1. The V gene's germline CDR1 is MDHEN and CDR2 SYDVKM. The V and J ends lost 3 bases and 5 bases, in that order; junction bases with no gene match: 8. The length of the CDR3 is 15 residues. The CDR3 DNA follows: TGTGCCAGCAGTTTTAGGGGGCGCGAGGGAGATACGCAGTATTTT. Protein product: CASSFRGREGDTQYF.